This paragraph reports one T cell receptor beta chain. Its antigen remains unidentified. Sampling of alopecia areata patients yielded lesional scalp punch biopsies as well as peripheral blood. Germline V gives CDR1 SEHNR, CDR2 FQNEAQ (reference sequence). The V end lost 4 bases, the J end lost 8 bases, and 21 bases lay between the germline ends. The CDR3 loop spans 16 amino acids. This entry comes from a study of CD8+ T cells in alopecia areata. In the study overall: The drug, oral tofacitinib, was given to treated patients at 5 to 10 mg twice daily.

General study findings and limits: Clonality was higher in lesional than normal scalp, especially in alopecia totalis/universalis. Normal skin contains resident alphabeta T cells, and these are also sequenced in scalp samples.

Following extraction, RNA underwent reverse transcription to cDNA, which served as the sequencing template. Assay used: immunoSEQ multiplex PCR; TCRdb lists only in-frame clones, some missing. Of 150,000 or so clones in the sample, 85% to 90% were seen once. The TCR was taken from a human donor with alopecia areata. The source was CD8+ T cells sorted from blood, collected at week 0. The chain carries TRBV7-9 and TRBJ1-5; D call uncertain. The CDR3 reads CASSSSAFRPNEPQHF. Here the CDR3 DNA reads TGTGCCAGCAGCTCCTCGGCGTTCAGGCCAAATGAGCCCCAGCATTTT.